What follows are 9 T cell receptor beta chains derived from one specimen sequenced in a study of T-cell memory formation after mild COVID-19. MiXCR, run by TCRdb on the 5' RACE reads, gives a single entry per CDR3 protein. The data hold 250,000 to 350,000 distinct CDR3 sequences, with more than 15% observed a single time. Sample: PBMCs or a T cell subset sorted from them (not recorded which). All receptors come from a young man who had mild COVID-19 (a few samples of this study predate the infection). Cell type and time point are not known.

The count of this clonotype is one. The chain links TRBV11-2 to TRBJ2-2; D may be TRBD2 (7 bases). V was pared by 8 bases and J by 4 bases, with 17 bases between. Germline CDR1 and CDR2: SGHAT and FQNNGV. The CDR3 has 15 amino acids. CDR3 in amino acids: CASAWVGGPTGELFF. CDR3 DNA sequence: TGTGCCAGCGCCTGGGTCGGGGGGCCCACCGGGGAGCTGTTTTTT.

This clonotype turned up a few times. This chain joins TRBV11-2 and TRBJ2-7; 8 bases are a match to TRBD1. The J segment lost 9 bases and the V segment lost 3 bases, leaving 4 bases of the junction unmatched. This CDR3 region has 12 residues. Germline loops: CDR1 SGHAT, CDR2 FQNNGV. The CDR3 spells CASSFGQGGQYF. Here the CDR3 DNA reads TGTGCCAGCAGCTTCGGACAGGGCGGGCAGTACTTC.

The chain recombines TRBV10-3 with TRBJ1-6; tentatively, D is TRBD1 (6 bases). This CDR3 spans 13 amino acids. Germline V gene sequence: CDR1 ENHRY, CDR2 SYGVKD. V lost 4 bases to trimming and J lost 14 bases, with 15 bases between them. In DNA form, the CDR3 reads TGTGCCATCAGTGGCCAGGGGTCAGGGTCCCTCCACTTT. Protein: CAISGQGSGSLHF.

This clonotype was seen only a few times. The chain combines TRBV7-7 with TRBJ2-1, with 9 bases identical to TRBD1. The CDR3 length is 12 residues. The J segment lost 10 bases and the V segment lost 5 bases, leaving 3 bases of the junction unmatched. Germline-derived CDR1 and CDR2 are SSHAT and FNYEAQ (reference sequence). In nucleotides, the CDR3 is TGTGCCAGCAGCGGTGACAGGGGGGAGCAGTTCTTC. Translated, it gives CASSGDRGEQFF.

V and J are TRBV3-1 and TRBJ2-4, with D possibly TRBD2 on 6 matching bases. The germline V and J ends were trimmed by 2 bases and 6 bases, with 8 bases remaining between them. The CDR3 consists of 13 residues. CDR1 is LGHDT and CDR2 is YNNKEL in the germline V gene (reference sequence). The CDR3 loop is CASSQLGGNIQYF. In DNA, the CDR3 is TGTGCCAGCAGCCAATTGGGGGGAAACATTCAGTACTTC.

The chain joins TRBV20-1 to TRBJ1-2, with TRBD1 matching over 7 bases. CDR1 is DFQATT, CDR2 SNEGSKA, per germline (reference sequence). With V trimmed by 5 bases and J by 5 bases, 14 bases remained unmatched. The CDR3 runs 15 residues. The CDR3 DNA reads TGCAGTGCTGGGACCGGGACAGTCTTATGGTATGGCTACACCTTC. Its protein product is CSAGTGTVLWYGYTF.

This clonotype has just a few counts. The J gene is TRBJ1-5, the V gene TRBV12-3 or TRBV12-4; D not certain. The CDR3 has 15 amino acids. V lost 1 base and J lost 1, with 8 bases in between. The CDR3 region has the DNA TGTGCCAGCAGTTTAGGTTCCGGAAGCAATCAGCCCCAGCATTTT. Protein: CASSLGSGSNQPQHF.

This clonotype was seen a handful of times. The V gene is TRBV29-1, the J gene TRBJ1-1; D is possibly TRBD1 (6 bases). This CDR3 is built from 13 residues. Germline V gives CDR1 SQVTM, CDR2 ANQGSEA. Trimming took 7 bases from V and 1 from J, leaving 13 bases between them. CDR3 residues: CSARGGSNTEAFF. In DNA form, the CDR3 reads TGCAGCGCAAGGGGGGGCTCGAACACTGAAGCTTTCTTT.

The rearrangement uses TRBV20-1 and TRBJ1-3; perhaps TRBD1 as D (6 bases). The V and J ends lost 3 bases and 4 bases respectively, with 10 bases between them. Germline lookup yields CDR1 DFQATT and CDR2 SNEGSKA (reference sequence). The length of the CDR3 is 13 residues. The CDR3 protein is CSARQGRGNTIYF. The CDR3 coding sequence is TGCAGTGCTAGGCAGGGGCGGGGAAACACCATATATTTT.